What follows are 27 T cell receptor beta chains derived from one specimen sequenced in a study of blood T cell repertoires in COVID-19. Repertoires were generated with immunoSEQ multiplex PCR, while TCRdb's copy carries only in-frame clones and drops some. The table shows 240,000 or so clones, with about 86% occurring only once. Sequencing was done on a sample of peripheral blood. These receptors came from a man aged 60 to 69 with acute or convalescent COVID-19.

This chain connects TRBV7-2 to TRBJ2-1, with TRBD2 as a possible D gene (5 bases). The germline V gene has CDR1 SGHTA and CDR2 FQGNSA. Deletions cut 0 bases from V and 5 bases from J, with 17 bases between. The CDR3 extends over 17 amino acids. CDR3 sequence: CASSLAVFGRGNNEQFF. CDR3 DNA sequence: TGTGCCAGCAGCTTAGCCGTGTTCGGACGGGGTAACAATGAGCAGTTCTTC. Combining the CDR3 with reference TRBV7-2 and TRBJ2-1 gives the whole variable domain GAGVSQSPSNKVTEKGKDVELRCDPISGHTALYWYRQSLGQGLEFLIYFQGNSAPDKSGLPSDRFSAERTGGSVSTLTIQRTQQEDSAVYLCASSLAVFGRGNNEQFFGPGTRLTVL.

The CDR3 loop reads CASSVVQGDYGYTF. The CDR3 DNA reads as TGTGCCAGCAGCGTAGTACAGGGAGACTATGGCTACACCTTC. V gene TRBV9 combines with J gene TRBJ1-2; tentative D call: TRBD1 (6 bases). CDR3 length: 14 residues. The germline gives CDR1 SGDLS, CDR2 YYNGEE. The V end lost 0 bases, the J end lost 3 bases, and 9 bases lay between the germline ends.

This rearrangement joins TRBV6-1 to TRBJ1-5; D is perhaps TRBD1 (5 bases). This CDR3 is 16 amino acids long. Trimming cost V 1 base and J 6 bases, with 16 bases left between them. CDR1 is MNHNS, CDR2 SASEGT, per germline. The CDR3 is CASSEVGGDLPQPQHF. The CDR3, as DNA: TGTGCCAGCAGTGAAGTTGGAGGGGACCTCCCTCAGCCCCAGCATTTT.

This clone was seen only a few times. The V and J genes are TRBV11-2 and TRBJ1-1; D ambiguous. Trimming removed 4 bases at V and 1 base at J, with 7 bases between. The germline gives CDR1 SGHAT, CDR2 FQNNGV. The CDR3 length is 13 residues. The chain's CDR3 is CASSSFSNTEAFF. As DNA, the CDR3 is TGTGCCAGCAGCTCCTTTTCGAACACTGAAGCTTTCTTT.

This clone was seen just once. Other DNA sequences within the sample encode an identical CDR3. The V call is TRBV9, the J call TRBJ1-4; tentative D call: TRBD1 (5 bases). Trimming took 0 bases from V and 1 from J, leaving 10 bases between them. CDR1 is SGDLS, CDR2 YYNGEE, per germline. CDR3 size: 16 residues. CDR3 amino acids: CASSVGAGGTNEKLFF. For the CDR3, the DNA is TGTGCCAGCAGCGTAGGAGCGGGGGGAACTAATGAAAAACTGTTTTTT.

This rearrangement joins TRBV4-2 to TRBJ2-7; a weak D match, TRBD2 (6 bases). Trimming took 4 bases from V and 4 from J, leaving 20 bases between them. Germline loops: CDR1 LGHNA, CDR2 YNFKEQ. This CDR3 comprises 16 residues. CDR3 in amino acids: CASSLGTPGVGYEQYF. CDR3 coding DNA: TGTGCCAGCAGCCTAGGAACCCCGGGAGTAGGTTACGAGCAGTACTTC.

The chain combines TRBV28 with TRBJ1-1, with D possibly TRBD1 on 5 matching bases. CDR1 and CDR2 from the germline V gene are MDHEN and SYDVKM. Trimming left V 2 bases short and J 4 bases short, with 11 bases between. CDR3 length equals 14 residues. CDR3 DNA sequence: TGTGCCAGCAGTTTACAGGGTAGGGCCACTGAAGCTTTCTTT. Translating gives CASSLQGRATEAFF.

CDR3 coding DNA: TGTGCCAGCAGCTTAGATAGGGACAGGAATAACCAGTATTTT. This encodes CASSLDRDRNNQYF. V and J are TRBV11-3 and TRBJ2-3; 8 bases match TRBD1. This CDR3 comprises 14 residues. The junction had 8 bases not matched to a gene; V was cut back by 0 bases and J by 12 bases. Germline loops: CDR1 SGHNT, CDR2 YENEEA.

V is TRBV27 and J is TRBJ2-7; D unresolved. CDR1 MNHEY and CDR2 SMNVEV come from the germline V gene (reference sequence). This CDR3 spans 15 amino acids. The V end was cut by 6 bases, the J end by 0 bases, with 15 bases between. The CDR3 DNA reads TGTGCCAGCAGGGCAACCTTCAGTTCCTCCTACGAGCAGTACTTC. Its translation is CASRATFSSSYEQYF.

This chain connects TRBV9 to TRBJ1-3; 8 bases are shared with TRBD1. Trimming removed 2 bases from V and 2 bases from J; junction bases left unmatched: 3. Germline V lookup: CDR1 SGDLS, CDR2 YYNGEE. CDR3 length equals 15 residues. CDR3 DNA: TGTGCCAGCAGCGTGGGACAGGCCACTGGAAACACCATATATTTT. Its protein is CASSVGQATGNTIYF.

The J gene is TRBJ2-2, the V gene TRBV19; D might be TRBD2 (5 bases). Germline V gene lookup returns CDR1 LNHDA and CDR2 SQIVND (reference sequence). V shed 3 bases and J shed 4 bases, with 9 bases lying between them. This CDR3 has 14 amino acids. The CDR3 DNA follows: TGTGCCAGTAGTATCGGACTCCTCACCGGGGAGCTGTTTTTT. Protein sequence: CASSIGLLTGELFF.

This clone was detected ten times or more. This chain links TRBV3-1 (or the pseudogene TRBV3-2) with TRBJ1-5, with a tentative D call TRBD1 (6 bases). V lost 4 bases, J lost 5 bases, and 15 bases lay in between. This CDR3 is 15 amino acids long. Germline lookup yields CDR1 LGHDT and CDR2 YNNKEL (reference sequence). The CDR3 loop is CASSPRGRGDQPQHF. Written as DNA, the CDR3 is TGTGCCAGCAGCCCCCGTGGGAGGGGGGATCAGCCCCAGCATTTT.

The chain joins TRBV14 to TRBJ2-3; the D is unclear. Trimming cost V 1 base and J 0 bases, with 8 bases left between them. Germline CDR1 SGHDN, CDR2 FVKESK. The CDR3 has 15 residues. The CDR3 region has the DNA TGTGCCAGCAGCCAAGTGGCCCCTAGCACAGATACGCAGTATTTT. It yields the protein CASSQVAPSTDTQYF. Variable domain in full (rest from reference TRBV14 and TRBJ2-3): EAGVTQFPSHSVIEKGQTVTLRCDPISGHDNLYWYRRVMGKEIKFLLHFVKESKQDESGMPNNRFLAERTGGTYSTLKVQPAELEDSGVYFCASSQVAPSTDTQYFGPGTRLTVL.

J is TRBJ2-3 and V is TRBV29-1; tentative D call: TRBD1 (5 bases). The CDR3 runs to 13 residues. Germline CDR1 and CDR2: SQVTM and ANQGSEA. Trimming stripped 4 bases from V and 4 bases from J, with 12 bases between. This CDR3 reads CSVAGRASDTQYF. In nucleotides, the CDR3 is TGCAGCGTTGCTGGCAGGGCATCAGATACGCAGTATTTT.

The chain links TRBV11-3 to TRBJ2-3; TRBD1 agrees at 8 bases. Germline values: CDR1 SGHNT, CDR2 YENEEA. The length of the CDR3 is 16 residues. Trimming removed 5 bases from V and 1 base from J; junction bases left unmatched: 8. The CDR3 loop is CASSPGTGRGTDTQYF. DNA of the CDR3: TGTGCCAGCAGCCCGGGGACAGGCCGCGGCACAGATACGCAGTATTTT.

This chain joins TRBV7-2 and TRBJ1-3; 7 bases match TRBD1. Germline V gives CDR1 SGHTA, CDR2 FQGNSA. The J segment lost 5 bases and the V segment lost 4 bases, leaving 5 bases of the junction unmatched. This CDR3 is built from 14 residues. The CDR3 DNA reads as TGTGCCAGCAGCTCACCGGGACAGAGAAACACCATATATTTT. Translating gives CASSSPGQRNTIYF.

This clone appeared once. This chain links TRBV6-5 with TRBJ1-2; D is unresolved. This CDR3 is built from 12 residues. The germline V gene has CDR1 MNHEY and CDR2 SVGAGI. Deletions cut 11 bases from V and 8 bases from J, with 18 bases between. CDR3 in DNA: TGTGCCGTCGGAAGGAGGGAAGGAGGCTACACCTTC. It yields the protein CAVGRREGGYTF.

CDR3 in amino acids: CATKPGGSYGYTF. DNA of the CDR3: TGTGCCACTAAACCAGGGGGCAGCTATGGCTACACCTTC. V gene TRBV28 combines with J gene TRBJ1-2, with 8 bases identical to TRBD1. The V gene's germline CDR1 is MDHEN and CDR2 SYDVKM. Unmatched junction bases numbered 8, after V lost 10 bases and J lost 4 bases. The CDR3 is made up of 13 amino acids.

This clone was seen once. V and J are TRBV6-1 and TRBJ2-3; perhaps TRBD2 as D (5 bases). Germline V CDR1 and CDR2: MNHNS, SASEGT. Trimming stripped 1 base from V and 9 bases from J, with 14 bases between. CDR3 size: 14 residues. DNA for the CDR3: TGTGCCAGCAGTGAAGGACCGGGATTGGGGACGCAGTATTTT. It specifies CASSEGPGLGTQYF.

The chain carries TRBV11-3 and TRBJ2-7, with TRBD1 matching over 10 bases. CDR1 and CDR2 (germline): SGHNT, YENEEA. CDR3 size: 16 residues. J lost 4 bases, V lost 4 bases, and 10 bases had no gene match. The CDR3 reads CASSSRDRGESYEQYF. The CDR3 DNA follows: TGTGCCAGCAGCTCAAGGGACAGGGGCGAATCTTACGAGCAGTACTTC.

The J gene is TRBJ1-5, the V gene TRBV6-5, with D hard to call. Trimming stripped 4 bases from V and 5 bases from J, with 9 bases between. Germline V gene sequence: CDR1 MNHEY, CDR2 SVGAGI. The length of the CDR3 is 13 residues. In nucleotides, the CDR3 is TGTGCCAGCAGTTCCGTCCTAGATCAGCCCCAGCATTTT. It encodes CASSSVLDQPQHF.

The chain employs TRBV28 and TRBJ2-3; D unresolved. Trimming cost V 6 bases and J 6 bases, with 13 bases left between them. The germline V gene has CDR1 MDHEN and CDR2 SYDVKM. The CDR3 consists of 13 residues. In DNA form, the CDR3 reads TGTGCCAGCAGCCATGACTGGGTGGATACGCAGTATTTT. As protein: CASSHDWVDTQYF.

The genes are TRBV5-1 and TRBJ2-6; tentatively, D is TRBD2 (6 bases). The CDR3 totals 16 residues. Between the trimmed V and J ends, which lost 0 bases and 0 bases, there was a span of 7 bases. Germline V gives CDR1 SGHRS, CDR2 YFSETQ. DNA for the CDR3: TGCGCCAGCAGCTTGGACGGGAGCTCTGGGGCCAACGTCCTGACTTTC. Residues: CASSLDGSSGANVLTF.

The chain is built from TRBV28 and TRBJ1-1; D call uncertain. This CDR3 is 13 amino acids long. Germline lookup yields CDR1 MDHEN and CDR2 SYDVKM. Deletions cut 5 bases from V and 6 bases from J, with 13 bases between. CDR3 bases: TGTGCCAGCAGTCCCCCCCGCCGGGCTGAAGCTTTCTTT. Translating it yields CASSPPRRAEAFF.

V and J are TRBV30 and TRBJ1-5; D might be TRBD1 (5 bases). CDR3 length equals 14 residues. Germline V gene lookup returns CDR1 GTSNPN and CDR2 SVGIG (reference sequence). Trimming removed 2 bases from V and 1 base from J, with 9 bases in between. The CDR3 nucleotides read TGTGCCTGGAGTCTGGGACTGAGCAATCAGCCCCAGCATTTT. The encoded protein is CAWSLGLSNQPQHF.

This sequence joins TRBV3-1 (or the pseudogene TRBV3-2) and TRBJ2-7; 9 bases align to TRBD1. Trimming at V came to 3 bases and at J to 7 bases, leaving 7 bases not matched to a gene. Germline CDR1 is LGHDT and CDR2 is YNNKEL (reference sequence). The CDR3 totals 14 residues. The CDR3 sequence: CASSQGQGLAEQYF. The DNA of the CDR3 is TGTGCCAGCAGCCAGGGACAGGGTCTCGCGGAGCAGTACTTC.

V is TRBV29-1 and J is TRBJ2-3, with 12 bases matching TRBD2. The CDR3 loop spans 15 amino acids. The V and J ends lost 4 bases and 2 bases, in that order; junction bases with no gene match: 4. Germline loops: CDR1 SQVTM, CDR2 ANQGSEA. CDR3 region: CSVATSGSPTDTQYF. The CDR3 DNA reads as TGCAGCGTTGCGACTAGCGGGAGCCCCACAGATACGCAGTATTTT.